The 11 T cell receptor beta chains below were found in one sample sequenced in a study of cytomegalovirus exposure and HLA in healthy donors. The PCR ran on 60 Vbeta and 13 Jbeta primers. Profiled with immunoSEQ multiplex PCR; TCRdb holds only in-frame clones, not every one. This table holds around 130,000 clones, roughly 88% found once. What was sequenced was PBMCs. The receptor set was obtained from a boy younger than 18 in good health and CMV-seronegative.

The rearrangement uses TRBV6-6 and TRBJ1-1; the match to TRBD1 covers 8 bases. Trimming took 6 bases from V and 4 from J; bases not matched to a gene: 4. The CDR3 extends over 13 amino acids. Germline V CDR1 and CDR2: MNHNY, SVGAGI (reference sequence). CDR3 nucleotides: TGTGCCAGCAGCATTGGACAGGGCACTGAAGCTTTCTTT. Amino acids: CASSIGQGTEAFF.

This clone was seen just once. V usage is TRBV30 and J usage is TRBJ1-5, with 8 bases that match TRBD1. V shed 2 bases and J 4 bases; nucleotides not matched to a gene: 13. Germline assignment: CDR1 GTSNPN and CDR2 SVGIG (reference sequence). The CDR3 totals 17 residues. In DNA form, the CDR3 reads TGTGCCTGGAGTACTCCAGGGGGCAGGAATGCAAATCAGCCCCAGCATTTT. As protein: CAWSTPGGRNANQPQHF.

This clone was counted once. The chain is built from TRBV6-5 and TRBJ2-7; D gene ambiguous. This CDR3 contains 14 residues. The germline V and J ends were trimmed by 2 bases and 1 base, with 9 bases remaining between them. CDR1 MNHEY and CDR2 SVGAGI come from the germline V gene. The CDR3 spells CASSYAYDSYEQYF. CDR3 coding DNA: TGTGCCAGCAGTTACGCCTACGATTCCTACGAGCAGTACTTC.

This chain links TRBV2 with TRBJ2-2; D gene uncertain. The germline CDR1 and CDR2 sequences are SNHLY and FYNNEI. The V gene lost 7 bases and the J gene lost 1 base, with 10 bases spanning the gap. CDR3 length equals 14 residues. The CDR3 region has the DNA TGTGCCAGCACCAAGAGTAGGAACACCGGGGAGCTGTTTTTT. It specifies CASTKSRNTGELFF.

The chain couples TRBV7-2 to TRBJ1-1; D is perhaps TRBD1 (6 bases). The CDR3 loop spans 15 amino acids. Germline values: CDR1 SGHTA, CDR2 FQGNSA. V gave up 5 bases and J gave up 5 bases, with 18 bases separating them. CDR3 amino acids: CASSPRGGWWTEAFF. The CDR3 DNA is TGTGCCAGCAGCCCCAGGGGAGGGTGGTGGACTGAAGCTTTCTTT.

The DNA of the CDR3 is TGTGCCAGCAGCTCCTTGGACAGGGTATACGAGCAGTACTTC. Translating it yields CASSSLDRVYEQYF. J is TRBJ2-7 and V is TRBV7-2; 8 nucleotides line up with TRBD1. The CDR3 loop spans 14 amino acids. Losses at the gene ends were 4 bases for V and 4 bases for J; bases not matched to a gene: 6. CDR1 and CDR2 (germline): SGHTA, FQGNSA.

The rearrangement joins TRBV4-1 to TRBJ2-2; D may be TRBD2 (5 bases). CDR3 length: 15 residues. V lost 1 base to trimming and J lost 1 base, with 7 bases between them. CDR1 is MGHRA and CDR2 is YSYEKL in the germline V gene. The CDR3 bases are TGCGCCAGCAGCCAAGCGGGGAAGAACACCGGGGAGCTGTTTTTT. It specifies CASSQAGKNTGELFF.

This clone was seen once. V is TRBV5-4 and J is TRBJ2-2, with a possible D match to TRBD2 (6 bases). Germline V lookup: CDR1 SGHNT, CDR2 YYREEE (reference sequence). Trimming cost V 6 bases and J 4 bases, with 16 bases left between them. The CDR3 runs 15 residues. The CDR3 loop reads CASIDTLEGTGELFF. CDR3 coding DNA: TGTGCCAGCATCGACACACTGGAGGGCACCGGGGAGCTGTTTTTT.

The chain links TRBV27 to TRBJ1-1; 11 nucleotides agree with TRBD1. The CDR3 is 20 residues long. V lost 1 base to trimming and J lost 0 bases; unmatched junction nucleotides: 13. Germline CDR1 and CDR2: MNHEY and SMNVEV (reference sequence). Here the CDR3 DNA reads TGTGCCAGCAGTTTATATCGTCGCGGGGGGACAGGGGGAATGAACACTGAAGCTTTCTTT. It yields the protein CASSLYRRGGTGGMNTEAFF.

The chain recombines TRBV6-4 with TRBJ2-1; 9 bases agree with TRBD2. Germline V CDR1 and CDR2: MRHNA, SNTAGT. Trimming took 3 bases from V and 7 from J; bases not matched to a gene: 10. The CDR3 is 16 residues long. The CDR3 protein is CASSEVGGGGSNEQFF. The CDR3 DNA reads TGTGCCAGCAGTGAAGTTGGCGGGGGGGGCTCGAATGAGCAGTTCTTC.

The V call is TRBV15, the J call TRBJ1-2; 7 bases agree with TRBD1. V trimming: 3 bases; J trimming: 6 bases; junction bases outside the gene matches: 7. The CDR3 spans 14 residues. From germline, CDR1 is LNHNV and CDR2 YYDKDF (reference sequence). The CDR3: CATSSKGGWNGYTF. As DNA, the CDR3 is TGTGCCACCAGCAGCAAAGGGGGCTGGAATGGCTACACCTTC.